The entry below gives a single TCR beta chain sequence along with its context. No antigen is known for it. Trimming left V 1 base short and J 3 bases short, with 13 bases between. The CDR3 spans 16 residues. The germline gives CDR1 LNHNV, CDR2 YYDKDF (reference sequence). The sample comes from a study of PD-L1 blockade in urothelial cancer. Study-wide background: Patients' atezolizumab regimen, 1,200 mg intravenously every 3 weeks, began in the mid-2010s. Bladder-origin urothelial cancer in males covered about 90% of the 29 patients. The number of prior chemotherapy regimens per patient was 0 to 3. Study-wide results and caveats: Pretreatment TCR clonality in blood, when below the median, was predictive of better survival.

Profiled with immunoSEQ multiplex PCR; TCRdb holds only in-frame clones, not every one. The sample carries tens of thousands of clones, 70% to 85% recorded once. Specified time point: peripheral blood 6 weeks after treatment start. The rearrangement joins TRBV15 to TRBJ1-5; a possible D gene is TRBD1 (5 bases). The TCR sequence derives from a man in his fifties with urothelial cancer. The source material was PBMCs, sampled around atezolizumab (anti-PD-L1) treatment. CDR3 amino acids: CATSRVGGVINQPQHF. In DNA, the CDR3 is TGTGCCACCAGCAGAGTCGGGGGGGTTATCAATCAGCCCCAGCATTTT.